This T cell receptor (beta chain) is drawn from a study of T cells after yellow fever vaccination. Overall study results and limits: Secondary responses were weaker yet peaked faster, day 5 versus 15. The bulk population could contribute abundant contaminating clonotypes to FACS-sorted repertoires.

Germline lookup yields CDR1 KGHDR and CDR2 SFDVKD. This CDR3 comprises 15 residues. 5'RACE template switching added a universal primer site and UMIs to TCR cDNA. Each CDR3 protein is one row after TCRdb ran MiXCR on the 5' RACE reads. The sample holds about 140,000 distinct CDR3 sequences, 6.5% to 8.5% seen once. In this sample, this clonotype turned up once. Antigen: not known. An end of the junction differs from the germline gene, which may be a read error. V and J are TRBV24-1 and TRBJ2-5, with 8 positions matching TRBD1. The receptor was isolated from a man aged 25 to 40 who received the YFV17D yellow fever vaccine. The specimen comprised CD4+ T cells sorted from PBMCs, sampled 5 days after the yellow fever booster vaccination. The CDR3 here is CSASPGQGGGETQYF. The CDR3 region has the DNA TGCAGTGCTAGCCCAGGACAGGGAGGAGGAGAGACCCAGTACTTC.